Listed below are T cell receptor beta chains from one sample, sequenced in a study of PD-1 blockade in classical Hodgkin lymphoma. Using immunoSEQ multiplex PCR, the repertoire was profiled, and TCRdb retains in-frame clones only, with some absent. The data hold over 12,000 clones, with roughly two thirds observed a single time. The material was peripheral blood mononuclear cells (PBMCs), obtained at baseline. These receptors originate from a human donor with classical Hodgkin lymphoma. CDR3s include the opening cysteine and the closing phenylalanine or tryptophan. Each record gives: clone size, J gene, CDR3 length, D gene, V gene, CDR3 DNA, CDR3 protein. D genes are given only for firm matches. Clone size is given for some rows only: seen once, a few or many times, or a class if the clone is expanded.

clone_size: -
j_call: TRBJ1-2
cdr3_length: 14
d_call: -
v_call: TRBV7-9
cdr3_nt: TGTGCCAGCAGCCAAGGACTTACAGGGACCGGCTACACCTTC
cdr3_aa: CASSQGLTGTGYTF

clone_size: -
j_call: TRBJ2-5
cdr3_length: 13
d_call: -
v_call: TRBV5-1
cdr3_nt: TGCGCCAGCAGTCGGGGCTATTTAGAGACCCAGTACTTC
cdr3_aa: CASSRGYLETQYF

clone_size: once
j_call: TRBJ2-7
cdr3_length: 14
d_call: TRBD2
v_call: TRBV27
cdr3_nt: TGTGCCAGCAGCCGACTAGCGGAAGACTACGAGCAGTACTTC
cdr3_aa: CASSRLAEDYEQYF

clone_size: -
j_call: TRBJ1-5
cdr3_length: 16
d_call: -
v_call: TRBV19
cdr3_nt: TGTGCCAGTAGTATTTTTGACCACTATAGCAATCAGCCCCAGCATTTT
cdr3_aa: CASSIFDHYSNQPQHF

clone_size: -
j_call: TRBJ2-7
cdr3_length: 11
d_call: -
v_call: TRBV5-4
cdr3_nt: TGTGCCAGCAGCTTGGCCGACGAGCAGTACTTC
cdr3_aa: CASSLADEQYF

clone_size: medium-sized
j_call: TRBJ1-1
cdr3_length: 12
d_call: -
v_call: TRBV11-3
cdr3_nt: TGTGCCAGCAGCTTAGTGTGGTCCGAAGCTTTCTTT
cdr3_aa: CASSLVWSEAFF

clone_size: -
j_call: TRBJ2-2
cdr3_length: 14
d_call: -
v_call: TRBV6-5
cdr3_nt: TGTGCCAGCAGTTATGGAGGGTTAATCGGGGAGCTGTTTTTT
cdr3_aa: CASSYGGLIGELFF

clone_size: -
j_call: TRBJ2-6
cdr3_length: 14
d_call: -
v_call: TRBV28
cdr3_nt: TGTGCCAGCACAGGGCACTCTGGGGCCAACGTCCTGACTTTC
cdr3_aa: CASTGHSGANVLTF

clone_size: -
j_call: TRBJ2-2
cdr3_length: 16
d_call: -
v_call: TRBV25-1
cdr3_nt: TGTGCCAGCAGTGATTCCAGGCCTTGGAACACCGGGGAGCTGTTTTTT
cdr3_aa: CASSDSRPWNTGELFF

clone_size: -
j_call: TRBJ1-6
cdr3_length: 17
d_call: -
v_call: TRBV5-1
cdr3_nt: TGCGCCAGCAGCTTGGAGTGGCAGAGCTCCTATAATTCACCCCTCCACTTT
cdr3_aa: CASSLEWQSSYNSPLHF

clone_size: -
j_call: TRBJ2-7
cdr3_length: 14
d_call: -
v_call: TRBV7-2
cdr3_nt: TGTGCCAGCAGCTTATATCAGGACAACAAGGAGCAGTACTTC
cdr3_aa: CASSLYQDNKEQYF

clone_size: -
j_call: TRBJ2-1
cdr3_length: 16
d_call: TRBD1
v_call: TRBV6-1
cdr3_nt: TGTGCCAGCAGTGCTCAACAGGGGGTGGCCTACAATGAGCAGTTCTTC
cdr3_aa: CASSAQQGVAYNEQFF

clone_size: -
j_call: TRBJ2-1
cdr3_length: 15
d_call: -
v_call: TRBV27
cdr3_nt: TGTGCCAGCAGATCTCTTGGGCAGGAATACAATGAGCAGTTCTTC
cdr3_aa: CASRSLGQEYNEQFF

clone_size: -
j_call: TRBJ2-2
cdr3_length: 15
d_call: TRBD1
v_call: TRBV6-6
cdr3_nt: TGTGCCAGCACCTATAACAGGGGGAACACCGGGGAGCTGTTTTTT
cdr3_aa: CASTYNRGNTGELFF

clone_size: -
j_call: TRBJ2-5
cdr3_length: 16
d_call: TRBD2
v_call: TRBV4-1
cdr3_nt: TGCGCCAGCAGCCAGAAGGGACTAGCGGGCGCAAGTGCCCAGTACTTC
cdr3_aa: CASSQKGLAGASAQYF

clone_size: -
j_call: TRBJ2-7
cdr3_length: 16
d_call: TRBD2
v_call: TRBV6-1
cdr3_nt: TGTGCCAGCAGTGAAACTAGCGGGGGATTCGCTTACGAGCAGTACTTC
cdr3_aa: CASSETSGGFAYEQYF

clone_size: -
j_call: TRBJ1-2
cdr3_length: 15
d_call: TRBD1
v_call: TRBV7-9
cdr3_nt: TGTGCCAGCAGGTTGACAGGGGGCGAAGGATATGGCTACACCTTC
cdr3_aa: CASRLTGGEGYGYTF

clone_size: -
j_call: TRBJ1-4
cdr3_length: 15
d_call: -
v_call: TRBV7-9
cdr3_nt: TGTGCCAGCAGCTGGGGGACATCCATGGGGGAAAAACTGTTTTTT
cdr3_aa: CASSWGTSMGEKLFF

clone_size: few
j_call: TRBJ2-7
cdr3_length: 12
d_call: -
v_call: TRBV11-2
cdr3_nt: TGTGCCAGCAGCTCGACTCTCTACGAGCAGTACTTC
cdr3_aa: CASSSTLYEQYF

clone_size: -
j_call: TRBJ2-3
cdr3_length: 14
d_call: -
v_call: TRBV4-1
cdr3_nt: TGCGCCAGCAGCCAAGAATACCGGAGGGATACGCAGTATTTT
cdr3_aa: CASSQEYRRDTQYF

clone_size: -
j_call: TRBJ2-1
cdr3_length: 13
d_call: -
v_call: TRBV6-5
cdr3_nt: TGTGCCAGCAGTTACGGGCCCCAGGGTGAGCAGTTCTTC
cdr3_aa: CASSYGPQGEQFF

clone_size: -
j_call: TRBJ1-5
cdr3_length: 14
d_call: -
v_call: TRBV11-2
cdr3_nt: TGTGCCAGCAGCTTAGACGGTGGTGATCAGCCCCAGCATTTT
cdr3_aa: CASSLDGGDQPQHF

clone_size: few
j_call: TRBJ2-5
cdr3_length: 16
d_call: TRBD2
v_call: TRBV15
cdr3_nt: TGTGCCACCAGCAGATGGGGCGGGGGGGACCAAGAGACCCAGTACTTC
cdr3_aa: CATSRWGGGDQETQYF

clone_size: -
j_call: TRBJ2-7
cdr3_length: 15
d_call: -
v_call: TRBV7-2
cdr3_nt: TGTGCCAGCAGCTTAGGTGGGGGCTACAGATACGAGCAGTACTTC
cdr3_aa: CASSLGGGYRYEQYF

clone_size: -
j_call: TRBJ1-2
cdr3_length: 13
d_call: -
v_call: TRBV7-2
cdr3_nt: TGTGCCAGCAGCTCCAAGGGTGGATATGGCTACACCTTC
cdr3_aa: CASSSKGGYGYTF

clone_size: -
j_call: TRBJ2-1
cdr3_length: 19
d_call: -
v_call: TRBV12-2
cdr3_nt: TGTGCAAGTCGCTTACCCGGGACAGTTCTGCTAACAACCTACAATGAGCAGTTCTTC
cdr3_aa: CASRLPGTVLLTTYNEQFF

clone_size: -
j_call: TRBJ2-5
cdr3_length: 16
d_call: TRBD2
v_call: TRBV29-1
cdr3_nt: TGCAGCGTTGAACCCCGGACTAGCGGGAACCAAGAGACCCAGTACTTC
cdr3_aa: CSVEPRTSGNQETQYF

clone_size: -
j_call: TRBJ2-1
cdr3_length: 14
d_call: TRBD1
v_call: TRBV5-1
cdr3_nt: TGCGCCAGCAGCCTCGACAGGGGGCAGCGTGAGCAGTTCTTC
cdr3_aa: CASSLDRGQREQFF

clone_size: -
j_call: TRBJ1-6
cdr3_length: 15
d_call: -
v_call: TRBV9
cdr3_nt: TGTGCCAGCAGCGTAGCGTCCGGTAGCTATTCACCCCTCCACTTT
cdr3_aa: CASSVASGSYSPLHF

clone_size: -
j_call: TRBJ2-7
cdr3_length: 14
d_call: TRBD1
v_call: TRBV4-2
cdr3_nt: TGTGCCAGCAGCCCCTCGGCACAGGGGCCCGAGCAGTACTTC
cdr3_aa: CASSPSAQGPEQYF

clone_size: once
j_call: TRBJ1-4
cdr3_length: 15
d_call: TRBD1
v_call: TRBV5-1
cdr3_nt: TGCGCCAGCAGCTTTGACAGGGTGGCTAATGAAAAACTGTTTTTT
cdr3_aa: CASSFDRVANEKLFF

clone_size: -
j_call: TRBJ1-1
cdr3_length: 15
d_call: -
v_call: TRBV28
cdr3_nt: TGTGCCAGCAGTTTAGGCCGGGACCCCTCCAGTGAAGCTTTCTTT
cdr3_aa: CASSLGRDPSSEAFF

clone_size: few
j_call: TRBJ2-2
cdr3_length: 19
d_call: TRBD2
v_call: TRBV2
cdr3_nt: TGTGCCAGCAGTTGGTCCCAGGAGACTAGCGGGAGAGGTACCGGGGAGCTGTTTTTT
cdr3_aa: CASSWSQETSGRGTGELFF

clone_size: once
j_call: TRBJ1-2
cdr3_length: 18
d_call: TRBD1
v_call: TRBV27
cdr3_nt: TGTGCCAGCAGTTTAAAACGCCCAACCGGGACAGAAAGCTATGGCTACACCTTC
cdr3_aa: CASSLKRPTGTESYGYTF

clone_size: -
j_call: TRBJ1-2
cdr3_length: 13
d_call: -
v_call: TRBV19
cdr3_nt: TGTGCCAGTATGGGGACACCTTTCTATGGCTACACCTTC
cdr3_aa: CASMGTPFYGYTF

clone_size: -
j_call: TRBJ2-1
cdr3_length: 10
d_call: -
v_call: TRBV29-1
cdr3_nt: TGCAGCTACGGGGGTGTTGAGCAGTTCTTC
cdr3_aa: CSYGGVEQFF

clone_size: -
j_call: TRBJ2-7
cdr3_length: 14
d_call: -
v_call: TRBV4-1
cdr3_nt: TGCGCCAGCAGCCAGAGGGGACTTGCCTACGAGCAGTACTTC
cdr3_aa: CASSQRGLAYEQYF

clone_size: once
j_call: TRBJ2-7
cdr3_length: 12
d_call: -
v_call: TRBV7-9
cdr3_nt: TGTGCCAGCAGCTTTGATAAGGACGAGCAGTACTTC
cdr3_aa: CASSFDKDEQYF

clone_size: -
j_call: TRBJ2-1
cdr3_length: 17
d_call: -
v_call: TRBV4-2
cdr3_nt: TGTGCCAGCAGCCAAGATATCGCGGACAGCTCCTACAATGAGCAGTTCTTC
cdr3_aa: CASSQDIADSSYNEQFF

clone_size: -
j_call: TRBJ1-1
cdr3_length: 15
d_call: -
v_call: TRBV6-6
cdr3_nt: TGTGCCAGCAGTTACTCGAGACAGATGAACACTGAAGCTTTCTTT
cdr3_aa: CASSYSRQMNTEAFF

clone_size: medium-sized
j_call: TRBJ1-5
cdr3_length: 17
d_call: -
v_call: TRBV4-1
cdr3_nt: TGCGCCAGCAGCCAAGGCTTTGGGTCAGGGGTTGGGCAGCCCCAGCATTTT
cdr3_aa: CASSQGFGSGVGQPQHF

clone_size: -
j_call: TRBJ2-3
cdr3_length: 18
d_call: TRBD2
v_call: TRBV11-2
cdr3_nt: TGTGCCAGCAGCTTCTTATACCCCCTAGCGGGGGTCACAGATACGCAGTATTTT
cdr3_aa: CASSFLYPLAGVTDTQYF

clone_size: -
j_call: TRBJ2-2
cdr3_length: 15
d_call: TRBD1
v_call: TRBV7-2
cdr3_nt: TGTGCCGTACGAGCCGGGACAGGGAGAACCGGGGAGCTGTTTTTT
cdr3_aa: CAVRAGTGRTGELFF

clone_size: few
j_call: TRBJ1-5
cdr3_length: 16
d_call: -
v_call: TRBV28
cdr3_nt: TGTGCCAGCAGTTTTTTTTCGGGGGTAGGCAATCAGCCCCAGCATTTT
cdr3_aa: CASSFFSGVGNQPQHF

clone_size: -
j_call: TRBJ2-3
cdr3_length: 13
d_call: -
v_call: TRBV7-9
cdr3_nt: TGTGCCAGCAACAACGGGGGAGCAGATACGCAGTATTTT
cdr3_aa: CASNNGGADTQYF

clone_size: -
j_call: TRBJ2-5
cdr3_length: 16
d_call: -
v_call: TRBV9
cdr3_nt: TGTGCCAGCAGCGTAGGGGGCGGAATTTCCGTCGAGACCCAGTACTTC
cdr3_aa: CASSVGGGISVETQYF

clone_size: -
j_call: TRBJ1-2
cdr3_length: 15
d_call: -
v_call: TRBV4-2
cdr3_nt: TGTGCCAGCAGCCAAGGGTTGATATGGGTGGGGGGCTACACCTTC
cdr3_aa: CASSQGLIWVGGYTF

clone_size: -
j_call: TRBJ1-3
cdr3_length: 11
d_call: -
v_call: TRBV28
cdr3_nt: TGTGCCAGCAGTAACCCCTGGGGCATATATTTT
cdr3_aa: CASSNPWGIYF

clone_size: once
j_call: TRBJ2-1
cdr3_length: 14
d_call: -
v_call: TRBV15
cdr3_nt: TGTGCCACCAGCTTGGGGTCGGCCTACAATGAGCAGTTCTTC
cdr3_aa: CATSLGSAYNEQFF

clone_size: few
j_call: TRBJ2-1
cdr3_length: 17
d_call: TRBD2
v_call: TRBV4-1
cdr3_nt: TGCGCCAGCAGCCAAGATTGGCTAGCGGGAGTTAGTAATGAGCAGTTCTTC
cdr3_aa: CASSQDWLAGVSNEQFF